This T cell receptor beta chain was documented in a study of T cells in Graves' hyperthyroidism and ophthalmopathy. Germline V gives CDR1 KGHDR, CDR2 SFDVKD. Trimming stripped 0 bases from V and 7 bases from J, with 12 bases between. The CDR3 is made up of 14 amino acids. Cells are PBMCs isolated from over 7.5 ml of fresh blood. This clonotype was counted ten times or more. RNA transcripts yielded amplified TCR beta CDR3 regions. Researchers ran a first-round RT-PCR on the TCR CDR3 using the HTBI primer set. One entry per CDR3 protein, called by TCRdb with MiXCR from the multiplex PCR reads. The sample includes fewer than 450,000 distinct CDR3 sequences, about 16% of them seen just once.

Sequenced input: blood. This TCR came from a woman between 55 and 75 years old with Graves' ophthalmopathy. The chain employs TRBV24-1 and TRBJ2-7; D is undetermined. This CDR3 reads CATSDLRRFGEQYF. CDR3 nucleotide sequence: TGTGCCACCAGTGATTTGCGTAGGTTTGGTGAGCAGTACTTC.